This entry concerns a single T cell receptor (beta chain). Its antigen is as yet unknown. The sample comes from a study of CD8+ T cells in alopecia areata. General study results and limits: Relative to normal scalp, lesional scalp, especially alopecia totalis/universalis, showed higher clonality. Scalp sample sequencing also detects resident alphabeta T cells of normal skin.

The V gene's germline CDR1 is ENHRY and CDR2 SYGVKD. V gave up 2 bases and J gave up 7 bases, with 8 bases separating them. There are 12 residues in the CDR3. RNA extraction was followed by reverse transcription into cDNA, which acted as the sequencing template. Assay used: immunoSEQ multiplex PCR; TCRdb lists only in-frame clones, some missing. The table lists about 250,000 clones, 67% of them singletons. CD4+ and CD8+ T cells were sorted from PBMCs. The chain recombines TRBV10-3 with TRBJ2-5; D gene uncertain. This sample comprised CD4+ T cells sorted from blood, obtained at week 0. The TCR sequence derives from a human donor with alopecia areata. The CDR3 DNA reads TGTGCCATCAGTGAGGCCCATGGGACCCAGTACTTC. Protein: CAISEAHGTQYF.